Each of the 15 T cell receptor beta chains below was sequenced from the same sample in a study of control samples from healthy donors and cancer patients (TCRdb year 2020). The method was the immunoSEQ multiplex PCR assay. In its TCRdb copy, this immuneACCESS table keeps in-frame sequences only and misses some clones. Where compared with another copy, unresolved V genes explain less than half of these, and the others have no known cause. Within this sample are about 100,000 clones, with roughly 90% of them counted one time only. About 2.9% of the sample is taken by the ten largest. Sequenced material: blood. The receptor source for this set is a human donor in good health. The donor label of this sample is uncertain.

This clone was seen a handful of times. The V gene is TRBV5-4, the J gene TRBJ1-2; 7 nucleotides match TRBD1. The CDR3 runs to 14 residues. CDR1 and CDR2 (germline): SGHNT, YYREEE (reference sequence). Trimming removed 3 bases from V and 4 bases from J; junction bases left unmatched: 6. Here the CDR3 DNA reads TGTGCCAGCAGCTCTAGGACAGGAACCTATGGCTACACCTTC. Protein: CASSSRTGTYGYTF. Full variable domain (remainder filled in from reference TRBV5-4 and TRBJ1-2): ETGVTQSPTHLIKTRGQQVTLRCSSQSGHNTVSWYQQALGQGPQFIFQYYREEENGRGNFPPRFSGLQFPNYSSELNVNALELDDSALYLCASSSRTGTYGYTFGSGTRLTVV.

The gene calls are TRBV6-5 and TRBJ1-5; 7 bases agree with TRBD1. CDR3 size: 13 residues. Germline CDR1 and CDR2: MNHEY and SVGAGI. The ends lost 8 bases at V and 5 bases at J; junction bases unmatched: 6. The CDR3 is CASRQGPDQPQHF. The CDR3 DNA reads as TGTGCCAGCCGACAGGGTCCGGATCAGCCCCAGCATTTT.

This clone was detected once. The chain links TRBV19 to TRBJ2-3; the D gene is possibly TRBD2 (5 bases). Germline V lookup: CDR1 LNHDA, CDR2 SQIVND (reference sequence). The V end was cut by 10 bases, the J end by 1 base, with 18 bases between. The CDR3 extends over 15 amino acids. The CDR3, as DNA: TGTGCCACATCGGACTGGAACGTCGGCACAGATACGCAGTATTTT. Its protein is CATSDWNVGTDTQYF.

The chain recombines TRBV7-3 with TRBJ2-5; possible D gene TRBD1, 6 bases. The CDR3 has 13 amino acids. CDR1 and CDR2 from the germline V gene are SGHTA and FQGTGA. With 6 bases removed from V and 3 bases from J, the gap between germline ends came to 11 bases. This chain's CDR3 is CASSFKGEETQYF. The CDR3 nucleotides read TGTGCCAGCAGTTTTAAGGGGGAAGAGACCCAGTACTTC.

J is TRBJ1-2 and V is TRBV2; 7 bases agree with TRBD1. Looked up from germline, CDR1 is SNHLY and CDR2 is FYNNEI. The junction had 9 bases not matched to a gene; V was cut back by 11 bases and J by 3 bases. The CDR3 is 13 residues long. The CDR3 spells CAGVTGVDYGYTF. For the CDR3, the DNA is TGTGCCGGGGTAACAGGGGTTGACTATGGCTACACCTTC.

This clone was observed a few times. The CDR3 here is CASSSTTGPNTGELFF. The CDR3 DNA reads as TGTGCCAGCAGTTCGACTACGGGTCCAAACACCGGGGAGCTGTTTTTT. The chain couples TRBV25-1 to TRBJ2-2; TRBD2 might be the D (5 bases). CDR1 and CDR2 from the germline V gene are MGHDK and SYGVNS. There are 16 residues in the CDR3. V was pared by 5 bases and J by 2 bases, with 15 bases between.

V gene TRBV11-3 combines with J gene TRBJ2-1; D is tentatively TRBD1 or TRBD2 (6 bases each). Germline values: CDR1 SGHNT, CDR2 YENEEA. The CDR3 covers 15 residues. V was trimmed by 5 bases and J by 2 bases, leaving 13 bases between them. The CDR3 spells CASSLGGQTYNEQFF. CDR3 nucleotides: TGTGCCAGCAGCCTCGGGGGCCAGACCTACAATGAGCAGTTCTTC.

The chain couples TRBV7-2 to TRBJ1-4, with no clear D. Germline CDR1 and CDR2: SGHTA and FQGNSA. CDR3 length: 15 residues. V was clipped by 1 base and J by 4 bases, with 10 bases between them. CDR3 bases: TGTGCCAGCAGCTTAGACCGAACCATTAATGAAAAACTGTTTTTT. As protein: CASSLDRTINEKLFF.

The V call is TRBV5-6, the J call TRBJ2-3; D call uncertain. Per germline, CDR1 SGHDT and CDR2 YYEEEE. The CDR3 consists of 14 residues. V lost 6 bases, J lost 6 bases, and 17 bases lay in between. The CDR3 spells CASTRRRDRDTQYF. The CDR3, as DNA: TGTGCCAGCACCCGAAGACGCGATCGGGATACGCAGTATTTT.

This clone was detected only a few times. The chain uses TRBV3-1 (or the pseudogene TRBV3-2) and TRBJ1-3, with D possibly being TRBD1 (6 bases). Germline assignment: CDR1 LGHDT and CDR2 YNNKEL (reference sequence). CDR3 length equals 11 residues. The ends were cut back, 8 bases at V and 4 bases at J, with 6 bases in the middle. DNA for the CDR3: TGTGCCAGCGGGGGCGGAAACACCATATATTTT. Amino acids: CASGGGNTIYF.

The chain combines TRBV28 with TRBJ2-2; D assignment may be TRBD1 or TRBD2 (5 bases each). Germline lookup yields CDR1 MDHEN and CDR2 SYDVKM. The CDR3 runs to 15 residues. The V end was cut by 6 bases, the J end by 6 bases, with 17 bases between. The CDR3 region is CASSPFGVGAGELFF. The CDR3 DNA sequence: TGTGCCAGCAGCCCATTCGGGGTGGGGGCCGGGGAGCTGTTTTTT.

The gene calls are TRBV6-2 or TRBV6-3 and TRBJ1-2; D unclear. Germline V gene lookup returns CDR1 MNHEY and CDR2 SVGEGT. The CDR3 is 14 residues long. The V gene lost 0 bases and the J gene lost 4 bases, with 9 bases spanning the gap. DNA for the CDR3: TGTGCCAGCAGTTACTCGCAACAGTCCTATGGCTACACCTTC. It encodes CASSYSQQSYGYTF.

The genes are TRBV27 and TRBJ1-4; D is perhaps TRBD1 (5 bases). V lost 3 bases and J lost 10, with 15 bases in between. CDR1 and CDR2 from the germline V gene are MNHEY and SMNVEV (reference sequence). The CDR3 runs to 14 residues. Here the CDR3 DNA reads TGTGCCAGCAGTTTGACGCAGTCGGGGGGAAAACTGTTTTTT. Translated, it gives CASSLTQSGGKLFF.

This chain links TRBV5-1 with TRBJ1-1; D unresolved. Germline values: CDR1 SGHRS, CDR2 YFSETQ. The CDR3 covers 13 residues. V was pared by 4 bases and J by 0 bases, with 7 bases between. The CDR3 spells CASSEEVNTEAFF. The CDR3 DNA reads as TGCGCCAGCAGCGAAGAAGTGAACACTGAAGCTTTCTTT.

The rearrangement links TRBV5-4 to TRBJ1-2, with TRBD1 matching 7 bases. J lost 4 bases, V lost 3 bases, and 6 bases had no gene match. This CDR3 region has 14 residues. CDR1 is SGHNT and CDR2 is YYREEE in the germline V gene (reference sequence). CDR3 amino acids: CASSSGTERYGYTF. The CDR3 DNA sequence: TGTGCCAGCAGCTCCGGGACAGAGCGCTATGGCTACACCTTC.